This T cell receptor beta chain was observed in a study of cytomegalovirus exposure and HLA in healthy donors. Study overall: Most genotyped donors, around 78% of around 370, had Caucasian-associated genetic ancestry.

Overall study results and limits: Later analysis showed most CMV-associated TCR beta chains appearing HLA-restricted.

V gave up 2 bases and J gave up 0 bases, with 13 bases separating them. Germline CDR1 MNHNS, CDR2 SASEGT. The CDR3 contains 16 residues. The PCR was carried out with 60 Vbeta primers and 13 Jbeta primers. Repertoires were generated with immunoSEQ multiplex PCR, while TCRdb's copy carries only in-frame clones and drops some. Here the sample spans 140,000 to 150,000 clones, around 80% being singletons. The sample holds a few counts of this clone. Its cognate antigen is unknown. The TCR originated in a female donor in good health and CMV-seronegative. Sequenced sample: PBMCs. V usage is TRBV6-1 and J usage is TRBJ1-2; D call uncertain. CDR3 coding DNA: TGTGCCAGCAGTGAATACAGTCCCATAGCTAACTATGGCTACACCTTC. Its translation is CASSEYSPIANYGYTF.